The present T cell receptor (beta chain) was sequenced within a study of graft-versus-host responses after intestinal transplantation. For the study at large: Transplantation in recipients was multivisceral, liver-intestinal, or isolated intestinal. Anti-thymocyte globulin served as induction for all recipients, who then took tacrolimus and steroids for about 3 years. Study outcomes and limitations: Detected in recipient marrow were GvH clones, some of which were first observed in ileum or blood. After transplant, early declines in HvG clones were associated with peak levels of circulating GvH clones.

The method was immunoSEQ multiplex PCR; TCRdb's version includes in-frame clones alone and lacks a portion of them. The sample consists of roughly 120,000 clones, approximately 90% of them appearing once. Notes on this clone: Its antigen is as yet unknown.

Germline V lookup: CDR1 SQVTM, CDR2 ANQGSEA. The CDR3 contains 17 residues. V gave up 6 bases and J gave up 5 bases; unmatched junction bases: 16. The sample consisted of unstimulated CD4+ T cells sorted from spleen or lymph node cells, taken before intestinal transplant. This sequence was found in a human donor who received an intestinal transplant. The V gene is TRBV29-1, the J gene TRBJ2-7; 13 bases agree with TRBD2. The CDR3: CSVRGLAGVMYGHEQYF. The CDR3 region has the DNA TGCAGCGTACGCGGACTAGCGGGAGTGATGTATGGACACGAGCAGTACTTC.